This T cell receptor beta chain was documented in a study of neoadjuvant nivolumab and ipilimumab in lung cancer. Study-level results: Resected tumors had greater TCR richness and clonality than uninvolved lung. From pretherapy to surgery, tumor richness and clonality rose with dual therapy.

Looked up from germline, CDR1 is SGHVS and CDR2 is FQNEAQ. The CDR3 extends over 12 amino acids. The V gene lost 3 bases and the J gene lost 9 bases, with 11 bases spanning the gap. To note about this clone: Its antigen is unknown.

Generated by immunoSEQ multiplex PCR, the TCRdb table keeps only in-frame clones and is missing some. The sample includes some 17,000 clones, roughly 76% of them seen just once. The sequences come from tumor tissue, collected after neoadjuvant nivolumab, alone or with ipilimumab, at or shortly before surgery. The receptor was isolated from an adult with non-small cell lung cancer. The chain is built from TRBV7-8 and TRBJ1-1; D may be TRBD1 (6 bases). The CDR3 region is CASSLGGPQAFF. CDR3 DNA sequence: TGTGCCAGCAGCTTGGGGGGCCCGCAAGCTTTCTTT.